This TCR beta chain was observed in a study of blood T cell repertoires in COVID-19. Study summary: Samples came from the United States, Italy and Spain, spanning acute and convalescent COVID-19.

Germline V lookup: CDR1 MNHEY, CDR2 SVGAGI. CDR3 length: 13 amino acids. With 7 bases removed from V and 4 bases from J, the gap between germline ends came to 11 bases. This clone has just one count. Original handling: Cell counts per sample came from amplifying reference gene primers. The assay was immunoSEQ multiplex PCR, and TCRdb's table has in-frame clones only and misses some. The DNA gave D and trimming, while V, J and clone size come from that table. The top ten clones hold 2.8% of a sample with roughly 26,000 clones, about nine tenths of them seen once. Sample: peripheral blood. The chain combines TRBV6-5 with TRBJ2-1; D might be TRBD1 (6 bases). The sequence derives from a human donor in a cohort sampled during active COVID-19. Here the CDR3 reads CASTGTSYNEQFF. The CDR3 coding sequence is TGTGCCAGCACCGGGACATCGTACAATGAGCAGTTCTTC.